The clone carrying this T cell receptor (beta chain) was seen once. The CDR3 contains 14 residues. CDR1 is MDHEN, CDR2 SYDVKM, per germline. V shed 5 bases and J shed 5 bases, with 16 bases lying between them. The data were obtained in a study of T cell clones after liver transplantation. About the research overall: In this trial, immunosuppression withdrawal was attempted within 2 years of liver transplant.

Sequencing was performed with immunoSEQ multiplex PCR; in TCRdb, only in-frame clones are kept and a portion is missing. This sample has roughly 120,000 clones; 90% occur once, and the top ten carry 0.83%. The sequences come from CD4+ T cells from blood, collected 12 months after liver transplant. The rearrangement uses TRBV28 and TRBJ2-7; D is perhaps TRBD2 (6 bases). This receptor was taken from a human patient who received a liver transplant. Some of the T cells might come from the graft donor. DNA of the CDR3: TGTGCCAGCAGTCCCGGGACTTTTACGGACGAGCAGTACTTC. This gives the protein CASSPGTFTDEQYF.